The present T cell receptor (beta chain) was sequenced within a study of blood T cell repertoires in COVID-19. Background on the study: Italy, Spain and the United States were the sources of the convalescent and acute COVID-19 samples. The cDNA or gDNA used as material had been derived from T cells, B-cell-depleted T cells, or PBMCs.

In the authors' workflow: Nucleated cell number was recorded as an estimate derived from reference gene primer amplification. Repertoires were generated with immunoSEQ multiplex PCR, while TCRdb's copy carries only in-frame clones and drops some. For V, J and clone size, that table is used; D and trimming come from the DNA. The table shows roughly 250,000 clones, with over 75% occurring only once. The germline V gene encodes CDR1 SGHVS and CDR2 FNYEAQ. V trimming: 5 bases; J trimming: 1 base; junction bases outside the gene matches: 15. The CDR3 runs 21 residues. Sequenced: peripheral blood. The receptor's source is a human donor in a cohort sampled during active COVID-19. V is TRBV7-6 and J is TRBJ2-2, with 14 nucleotides matching TRBD2. The CDR3 region has the DNA TGTGCCAGCAGCCTCCGAATACCAACCGGGACTAGCGGGGGGAACACCGGGGAGCTGTTTTTT. This translates into CASSLRIPTGTSGGNTGELFF.